Below are 19 T cell receptor beta chains sequenced from a single sample in a study of T cell repertoires in cytomegalovirus infection. From the reads, TCRdb called clonotypes with MiXCR, one entry per CDR3 protein. The sample lists around 210,000 distinct CDR3 sequences, 6% to 8% occurring once. The sample was PBMCs. All receptors come from a human donor in good health (CMV status not recorded). Some clones in this sample may be carry-over from other donors' samples.

This clonotype was seen repeatedly, ten times or more. The chain combines TRBV6-2 or TRBV6-3 with TRBJ1-5, with D possibly being TRBD1 (6 bases). Germline V gene data show CDR1 as MNHEY and CDR2 as SVGEGT. This CDR3 region has 15 residues. Trimming shortened V by 8 bases and J by 5 bases, and 19 bases separated the two germline ends. Written as DNA, the CDR3 is TGTGCCAGCGCCTCTGGTCCGGACAGTTATCAGCCCCAGCATTTT. Its protein is CASASGPDSYQPQHF.

This clonotype was counted ten times or more. V usage is TRBV28 and J usage is TRBJ1-4, with TRBD1 as a possible D gene (5 bases). The germline gives CDR1 MDHEN, CDR2 SYDVKM. Trimming took 5 bases from V and 5 from J, leaving 18 bases between them. The CDR3 consists of 16 residues. CDR3 sequence: CASSRTGGRRNEKLFF. In nucleotides, the CDR3 is TGTGCCAGCAGTCGTACAGGAGGGAGGCGGAATGAAAAACTGTTTTTT.

This clonotype came up a few times. The V call is TRBV5-5, the J call TRBJ2-5; D might be TRBD1 (6 bases). CDR3 size: 16 residues. The V gene's germline CDR1 is SGHKS and CDR2 YYEKEE (reference sequence). Deletions cut 3 bases from V and 1 base from J, with 16 bases between. CDR3 sequence reads: CASSSRQENFQETQYF. As DNA, the CDR3 is TGTGCCAGCAGCTCACGACAGGAGAATTTCCAAGAGACCCAGTACTTC.

This clonotype was found many times. This chain uses TRBV28 with TRBJ1-2; tentative D call: TRBD1 (5 bases). Germline V gene lookup returns CDR1 MDHEN and CDR2 SYDVKM. The CDR3 runs to 13 residues. The V end lost 6 bases, the J end lost 4 bases, and 12 bases lay between the germline ends. CDR3 amino acids: CASRPSDSYGYTF. In DNA, the CDR3 is TGTGCCAGCAGGCCGAGCGACAGCTATGGCTACACCTTC.

This clonotype was seen ten or more times. J is TRBJ2-3 and V is TRBV7-2; possible D gene TRBD1, 6 bases. The germline V gene has CDR1 SGHTA and CDR2 FQGNSA. The CDR3 has 13 residues. V shed 5 bases and J shed 1 base, with 7 bases lying between them. CDR3 in DNA: TGTGCCAGCAGCCGGACAGGCACAGATACGCAGTATTTT. Protein product: CASSRTGTDTQYF.

This clonotype has a count of ten or more. The chain employs TRBV20-1 and TRBJ2-7, with 10 bases fitting TRBD2. J gave up 0 bases and V 1 base, and 9 bases lay outside the gene matches. The germline V gene encodes CDR1 DFQATT and CDR2 SNEGSKA (reference sequence). The CDR3 consists of 17 residues. The CDR3 spells CSARANVVAGGSYEQYF. The CDR3 DNA sequence: TGCAGTGCTAGAGCAAACGTCGTAGCGGGGGGCTCCTACGAGCAGTACTTC.

This clonotype was observed a handful of times. The chain couples TRBV7-3 to TRBJ2-5; maybe TRBD1 (6 bases). The germline V and J ends were trimmed by 1 base and 5 bases, with 23 bases remaining between them. This CDR3 spans 18 amino acids. Germline values: CDR1 SGHTA, CDR2 FQGTGA. CDR3: CASSLSGGRVTGKETQYF. In DNA form, the CDR3 reads TGTGCCAGCAGCTTAAGTGGGGGCAGGGTGACCGGGAAGGAGACCCAGTACTTC.

This clonotype was recorded many times. This chain connects TRBV7-3 to TRBJ1-2, with TRBD1 matching 7 bases. V shed 4 bases and J 8 bases; nucleotides not matched to a gene: 7. CDR3 length: 13 amino acids. Per germline, CDR1 SGHTA and CDR2 FQGTGA. The CDR3 DNA reads as TGTGCCAGCAGCTCCCACAGGGGCGGCGGCTACACCTTC. This translates into CASSSHRGGGYTF.

In its sample, this clonotype was seen a few times. The chain couples TRBV7-2 to TRBJ2-1; TRBD1 is a possible D gene (6 bases). V lost 5 bases to trimming and J lost 10 bases, with 18 bases between them. Germline CDR1 is SGHTA and CDR2 is FQGNSA. The length of the CDR3 is 14 residues. CDR3 sequence reads: CASSPRGGMKEQFF. In DNA, the CDR3 is TGTGCCAGCAGCCCCAGAGGGGGTATGAAAGAGCAGTTCTTC.

This clonotype was counted at least ten times. The rearrangement joins TRBV7-2 to TRBJ1-2; 7 nucleotides agree with TRBD1. Germline CDR1 and CDR2: SGHTA and FQGNSA. This CDR3 contains 15 residues. Unmatched junction bases numbered 6, after V lost 1 base and J lost 4 bases. The CDR3 nucleotides read TGTGCCAGCAGCTTAGTCCCGGGGGACAGCTATGGCTACACCTTC. This translates into CASSLVPGDSYGYTF.

This clonotype was detected many times. The gene calls are TRBV14 and TRBJ1-1, with 7 nucleotides matching TRBD1. The germline V gene encodes CDR1 SGHDN and CDR2 FVKESK. The CDR3 contains 15 residues. The V segment lost 2 bases and the J segment 1 base; nucleotides outside the gene matches: 4. The CDR3 nucleotides are TGTGCCAGCAGCCAACCGGGACAGACGAACACTGAAGCTTTCTTT. Translation gives CASSQPGQTNTEAFF.

This clonotype was observed at least ten times. The rearrangement uses TRBV6-5 and TRBJ2-5, with 7 bases that match TRBD2. There are 16 residues in the CDR3. V was clipped by 0 bases and J by 2 bases; unmatched bases: 6. The germline CDR1 and CDR2 sequences are MNHEY and SVGAGI. As DNA, the CDR3 is TGTGCCAGCAGTTACTCGATTTTGGGGGGGCAAGAGACCCAGTACTTC. This encodes CASSYSILGGQETQYF.

This clonotype was recorded many times. The chain combines TRBV19 with TRBJ2-6, with D possibly TRBD1 on 6 matching bases. CDR1 LNHDA and CDR2 SQIVND come from the germline V gene (reference sequence). The CDR3 extends over 17 amino acids. V lost 1 base and J 0 bases, leaving 10 bases between the germline ends. In nucleotides, the CDR3 is TGTGCCAGTAGTATAGCCTCCAGGGGCTCTGGGGCCAACGTCCTGACTTTC. Protein: CASSIASRGSGANVLTF.

There are many counts of this clonotype. The chain recombines TRBV6-2 or TRBV6-3 with TRBJ2-5; possible D gene TRBD1, 5 bases. The CDR3 sequence is 15 residues long. Germline CDR1 MNHEY, CDR2 SVGEGT. V lost 5 bases and J lost 2, with 15 bases in between. CDR3 sequence: CASSPTLTVQETQYF. The DNA for the CDR3 is TGTGCCAGCAGTCCTACCCTGACAGTACAAGAGACCCAGTACTTC.

This clonotype was observed at least ten times. This chain connects TRBV11-2 to TRBJ2-5, with D possibly called TRBD1 or TRBD2 (5 bases each). Germline CDR1 SGHAT, CDR2 FQNNGV. Trimming left V 5 bases short and J 5 bases short, with 18 bases between. This CDR3 has 15 amino acids. CDR3 nucleotide sequence: TGTGCCAGCAGCCTCAGCCCGGGACCTTCCGAGACCCAGTACTTC. This codes for CASSLSPGPSETQYF.

This clonotype was seen at least ten times. V is TRBV27 and J is TRBJ1-1; D unresolved. This CDR3 has 13 amino acids. V was shortened by 0 bases and J by 4 bases, with 6 bases between the two germline ends. Per germline, CDR1 MNHEY and CDR2 SMNVEV (reference sequence). In nucleotides, the CDR3 is TGTGCCAGCAGTTTATCAGATGTCACTGAAGCTTTCTTT. Translation gives CASSLSDVTEAFF.

This clonotype was picked up many times. The V and J genes are TRBV6-1 and TRBJ2-3; the match to TRBD2 covers 9 bases. The CDR3 has 16 amino acids. The J segment lost 0 bases and the V segment lost 5 bases, leaving 6 bases of the junction unmatched. Germline V lookup: CDR1 MNHNS, CDR2 SASEGT. In nucleotides, the CDR3 is TGTGCCAGCAGTTATAAGGCGGGGGGGAGCACAGATACGCAGTATTTT. It translates to CASSYKAGGSTDTQYF.

This clonotype has a count of ten or more. The chain uses TRBV11-2 and TRBJ2-3, with 8 nucleotides matching TRBD2. CDR1 is SGHAT, CDR2 FQNNGV, per germline. CDR3 length: 17 amino acids. The trim removed 5 bases at V and 5 bases at J, leaving 15 bases unmatched. The CDR3 DNA is TGTGCCAGCAGCCACGGCGGGCCAGCGGGGGAAGGAGATACGCAGTATTTT. Translated, it gives CASSHGGPAGEGDTQYF.

This clonotype has a count of ten or more. This chain uses TRBV7-6 with TRBJ2-1; possible D gene TRBD2, 5 bases. This CDR3 is 18 amino acids long. The germline V gene encodes CDR1 SGHVS and CDR2 FNYEAQ. V lost 2 bases and J lost 6, with 23 bases in between. The CDR3 coding sequence is TGTGCCAGCAGCTTACGGTCTGTACACTTCGGGGTCCCCAATGAGCAGTTCTTC. The encoded protein is CASSLRSVHFGVPNEQFF.